Sequencing of this T cell receptor beta chain was carried out in a study of technical replicates of blood from a handful of donors. V shed 0 bases, J shed 15 bases, and the junction held 10 bases outside the gene matches. This CDR3 is 14 amino acids long. In germline, CDR1 is LGHNA, CDR2 YSLEER. Produced via immunoSEQ multiplex PCR; TCRdb's table is partial and in-frame only. The table shows 75,000 to 85,000 clones, with around 95% occurring only once. Input material: T cells isolated from PBMCs. The sequence came from a human donor in good health. V gene TRBV4-3 combines with J gene TRBJ2-1, with 8 nucleotides matching TRBD2. CDR3 amino acids: CASSQEALADPAFF. The CDR3 DNA reads as TGCGCCAGCAGCCAAGAAGCACTAGCGGATCCTGCGTTCTTC.